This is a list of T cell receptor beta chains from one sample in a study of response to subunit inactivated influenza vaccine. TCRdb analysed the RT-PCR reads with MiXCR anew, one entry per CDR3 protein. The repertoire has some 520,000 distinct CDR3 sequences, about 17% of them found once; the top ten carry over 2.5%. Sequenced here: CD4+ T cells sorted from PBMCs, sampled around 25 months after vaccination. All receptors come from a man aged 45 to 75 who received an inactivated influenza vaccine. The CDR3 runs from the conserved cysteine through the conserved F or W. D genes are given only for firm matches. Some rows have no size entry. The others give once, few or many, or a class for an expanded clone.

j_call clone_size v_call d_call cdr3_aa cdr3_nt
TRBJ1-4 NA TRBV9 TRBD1 CASSPPTGGHEKLFF TGTGCCAGCAGCCCCCCGACAGGGGGCCATGAAAAACTGTTTTTT
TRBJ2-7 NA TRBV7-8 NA CASSFTGTASYEQYF TGTGCCAGCAGCTTCACAGGTACCGCCTCCTACGAGCAGTACTTC
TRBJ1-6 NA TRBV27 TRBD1 CASSSDRVGSPLHF TGTGCCAGCAGTTCGGACAGGGTTGGGTCACCCCTCCACTTT
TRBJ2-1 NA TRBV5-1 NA CASSPLEGYNEQFF TGCGCCAGCAGCCCCTTGGAGGGATACAATGAGCAGTTCTTC
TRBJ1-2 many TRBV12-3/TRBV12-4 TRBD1 CASSRDRGGYTF TGTGCCAGCAGTCGGGACAGGGGCGGCTACACCTTC
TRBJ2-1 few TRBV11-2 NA CASSLVGVYNEQFF TGTGCCAGCAGCTTAGTCGGGGTGTACAATGAGCAGTTCTTC
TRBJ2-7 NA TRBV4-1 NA CASSQAPGQAYEQYF TGCGCCAGCAGCCAAGCTCCGGGTCAGGCCTACGAGCAGTACTTC
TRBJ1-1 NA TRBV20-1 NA CSARDRNVNTEAFF TGCAGTGCTAGAGATCGAAATGTGAACACTGAAGCTTTCTTT
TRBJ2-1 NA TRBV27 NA CASSRSGFYNEQFF TGTGCCAGCAGTAGGTCAGGGTTCTACAATGAGCAGTTCTTC
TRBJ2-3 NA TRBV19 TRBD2 CASSSRLAGGPTSTDTQYF TGTGCCAGTAGTTCCCGACTAGCGGGGGGCCCCACCAGCACAGATACGCAGTATTTT
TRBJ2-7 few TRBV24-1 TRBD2 CAIVTSGERYEQYF TGTGCCATAGTCACTAGCGGAGAGCGCTACGAGCAGTACTTC
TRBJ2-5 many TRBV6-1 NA CASSKGGQETQYF TGTGCCAGCAGCAAGGGAGGTCAGGAGACCCAGTACTTC
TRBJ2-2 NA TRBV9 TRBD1 CASSVMGRTGRTGELFF TGTGCCAGCAGCGTAATGGGGAGGACAGGGAGGACCGGGGAGCTGTTTTTT
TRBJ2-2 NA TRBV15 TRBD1 CATSRGRTGSTGELFF TGTGCCACCAGCAGAGGTCGGACAGGGTCCACCGGGGAGCTGTTTTTT